One sample yielded the 5 T cell receptor beta chains listed below, sequenced in a study of T cell responses to AZD1222 COVID-19 vaccine. Produced via immunoSEQ multiplex PCR; TCRdb's table is partial and in-frame only. The sample yields fewer than 90,000 clones, roughly 84% seen once. Specimen: peripheral blood, collected 28 days after the second AZD1222 dose. These receptors originate from an adult who received the AZD1222 COVID-19 vaccine.

The chain joins TRBV27 to TRBJ2-3, with 10 bases that match TRBD1. V lost 9 bases and J lost 3; bases outside the gene matches: 6. This CDR3 comprises 14 residues. Per germline, CDR1 MNHEY and CDR2 SMNVEV (reference sequence). CDR3 sequence (DNA): TGTGCCAGTAAAGGACAGGGGGTAACAGATACGCAGTATTTT. Residues: CASKGQGVTDTQYF.

CDR3 in amino acids: CASSLGDPRLNTQYF. In DNA form, the CDR3 reads TGCGCCAGCAGCTTGGGGGATCCCCGTTTGAATACGCAGTATTTT. The J gene is TRBJ2-3, the V gene TRBV5-1; D is ambiguous. The V end was cut by 0 bases, the J end by 7 bases, with 15 bases between. Germline V gene data show CDR1 as SGHRS and CDR2 as YFSETQ. The CDR3 has 15 amino acids.

The V and J genes are TRBV6-2 or TRBV6-3 and TRBJ1-4; the D is unclear. There are 15 residues in the CDR3. The V gene's germline CDR1 is MNHEY and CDR2 SVGEGT. V was trimmed by 4 bases and J by 8 bases, leaving 17 bases between them. This chain's CDR3 is CASSLYGSTGEKLFF. CDR3 nucleotide sequence: TGTGCCAGCAGTTTATATGGATCAACCGGCGAAAAACTGTTTTTT.

The chain recombines TRBV18 with TRBJ1-5; D is possibly TRBD1 (5 bases). Looked up from germline, CDR1 is KGHSH and CDR2 is LQKENI. The CDR3 is made up of 15 amino acids. Trimming cost V 5 bases and J 0 bases, with 11 bases left between them. The DNA for the CDR3 is TGTGCCAGCTCAAGGGACGCCTATAGCAATCAGCCCCAGCATTTT. Its protein product is CASSRDAYSNQPQHF.

The rearrangement uses TRBV3-1 (or the pseudogene TRBV3-2) and TRBJ1-1; 7 nucleotides line up with TRBD1. Germline CDR1 is LGHDT and CDR2 is YNNKEL (reference sequence). V lost 0 bases to trimming and J lost 1 base; unmatched junction nucleotides: 2. This CDR3 is 15 amino acids long. The CDR3 spells CASSQEGQPNTEAFF. The CDR3 region has the DNA TGTGCCAGCAGCCAAGAGGGACAGCCGAACACTGAAGCTTTCTTT.